The entry below describes one T cell receptor beta chain. As yet, its antigen is unknown. This sample is part of a study of Ad26.COV2.S vaccination and SARS-CoV-2 variants. Study-wide findings and caveats: Similar non-spike TCR breadth was seen in vaccine and placebo recipients.

Germline values: CDR1 SGHKS, CDR2 YYEKEE (reference sequence). Between the trimmed V and J ends, which lost 0 bases and 4 bases, there was a span of 7 bases. The CDR3 contains 13 residues. Measured with immunoSEQ multiplex PCR; TCRdb has only the in-frame clones, and not every one. The sample lists about 350,000 clones, just over 90% seen once, with 3.9% in the top ten. The rearrangement joins TRBV5-5 to TRBJ1-2; D gene ambiguous. This clonotype was sampled from a human donor who had recovered from COVID-19. Sequencing was performed on peripheral blood, taken after recovery from COVID-19. CDR3: CASSLAGSYGYTF. In DNA, the CDR3 is TGTGCCAGCAGCTTGGCGGGGAGCTATGGCTACACCTTC. The whole variable domain, filled in from reference TRBV5-5 and TRBJ1-2, reads DAGVTQSPTHLIKTRGQQVTLRCSPISGHKSVSWYQQVLGQGPQFIFQYYEKEERGRGNFPDRFSARQFPNYSSELNVNALLLGDSALYLCASSLAGSYGYTFGSGTRLTVV.